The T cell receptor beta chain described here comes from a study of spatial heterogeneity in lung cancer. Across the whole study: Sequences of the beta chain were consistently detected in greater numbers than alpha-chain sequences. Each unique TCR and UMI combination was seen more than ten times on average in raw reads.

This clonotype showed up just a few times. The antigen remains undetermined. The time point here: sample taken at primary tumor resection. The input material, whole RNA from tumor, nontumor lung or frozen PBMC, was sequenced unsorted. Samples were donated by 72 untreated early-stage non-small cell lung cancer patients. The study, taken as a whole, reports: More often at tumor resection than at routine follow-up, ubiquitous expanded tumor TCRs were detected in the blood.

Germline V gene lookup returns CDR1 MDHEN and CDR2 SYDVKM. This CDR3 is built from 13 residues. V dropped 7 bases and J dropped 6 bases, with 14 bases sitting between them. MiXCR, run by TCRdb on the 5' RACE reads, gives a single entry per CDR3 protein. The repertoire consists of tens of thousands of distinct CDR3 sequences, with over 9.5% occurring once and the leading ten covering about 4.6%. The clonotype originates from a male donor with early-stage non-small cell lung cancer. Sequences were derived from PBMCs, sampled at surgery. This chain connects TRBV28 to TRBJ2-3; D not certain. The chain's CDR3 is CASMRSPTDTQYF. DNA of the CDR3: TGTGCCAGCATGAGATCCCCGACGGATACGCAGTATTTT.